These T cell receptor beta chains were read from a single sample in a study of blood T cells in healthy people across ages. TCRdb itself ran the 5' RACE reads through MiXCR, one entry per CDR3 protein. Altogether hundreds of thousands of distinct CDR3 sequences are present, more than 40% being singletons, with the ten largest covering under 35%. The sample taken for sequencing was blood. The receptors originated from an older woman in good health. The CDR3 runs from the conserved cysteine through the conserved F or W. A D gene is named only where the DNA matches it firmly. Not all rows give a size; the values are once, few, many and, for expanded clones, a class.

D gene | clone size | J gene | V gene | CDR3 length | CDR3 protein | CDR3 DNA
TRBD1 | few | TRBJ2-7 | TRBV28 | 14 | CASILRGSPYEQYF | TGTGCCAGCATCCTCAGGGGGTCACCCTACGAGCAGTACTTC
. | many | TRBJ1-1 | TRBV11-2 | 15 | CASSVVWQGNTEAFF | TGTGCCAGCAGCGTTGTATGGCAGGGGAACACTGAAGCTTTCTTT
. | . | TRBJ1-6 | TRBV5-4 | 14 | CASSLGGTNSPLHF | TGTGCCAGCAGCTTGGGCGGAACTAATTCACCCCTCCACTTT
. | . | TRBJ2-7 | TRBV6-2/TRBV6-3 | 14 | CASVGRGSYNEQYF | TGTGCCAGCGTTGGCCGCGGCTCCTACAATGAGCAGTACTTC
TRBD2 | once | TRBJ2-2 | TRBV29-1 | 14 | CSAGTSGNTGELFF | TGCAGCGCCGGGACTAGCGGCAACACCGGGGAGCTGTTTTTT
. | . | TRBJ2-5 | TRBV7-9 | 15 | CASSLTTGAQETQYF | TGTGCCAGCAGCCTAACGACCGGGGCCCAAGAGACCCAGTACTTC
. | few | TRBJ1-2 | TRBV20-1 | 13 | CSPGGGGAGGYTF | TGCAGTCCCGGAGGGGGGGGAGCAGGGGGCTACACCTTC
. | . | TRBJ1-2 | TRBV12-3/TRBV12-4 | 14 | CASSYRVSGYGYTF | TGTGCCAGCAGTTACAGGGTTTCGGGCTATGGCTACACCTTC
. | . | TRBJ2-3 | TRBV29-1 | 14 | CSVVGPGATDTQYF | TGCAGCGTTGTGGGTCCAGGGGCGACAGATACGCAGTATTTT
TRBD2 | . | TRBJ2-1 | TRBV4-3 | 15 | CASSPLAGAFNEQFF | TGCGCCAGCAGCCCTCTAGCGGGAGCCTTCAATGAGCAGTTCTTC
. | many | TRBJ2-7 | TRBV15 | 12 | CATSPTPYEQYF | TGTGCCACCAGCCCGACCCCTTACGAGCAGTACTTC
. | . | TRBJ1-1 | TRBV12-3/TRBV12-4 | 13 | CASSSRADTEAFF | TGTGCCAGCAGTTCTAGGGCAGACACTGAAGCTTTCTTT
. | few | TRBJ1-4 | TRBV11-2 | 14 | CASSYGATNEKLFF | TGTGCCAGCAGCTACGGTGCAACTAATGAAAAACTGTTTTTT
TRBD1 | few | TRBJ2-6 | TRBV10-3 | 16 | CAIKGTGGAGANVLTF | TGTGCCATCAAGGGGACAGGGGGAGCTGGGGCCAACGTCCTGACTTTC
. | . | TRBJ2-5 | TRBV20-1 | 14 | CSARAWVNQETQYF | TGCAGTGCTAGAGCTTGGGTCAACCAAGAGACCCAGTACTTC
. | once | TRBJ2-3 | TRBV20-1 | 14 | CSAKTAGVADTQYF | TGCAGTGCCAAGACCGCGGGTGTGGCAGATACGCAGTATTTT
. | . | TRBJ2-7 | TRBV7-2 | 14 | CASSLPSGLQRQYF | TGTGCCAGCAGCTTACCCTCCGGCCTTCAGAGGCAGTACTTC
. | . | TRBJ2-7 | TRBV29-1 | 13 | CSVFWDNSTEQYF | TGCAGCGTCTTTTGGGACAATTCCACCGAGCAGTACTTC
. | . | TRBJ2-5 | TRBV2 | 12 | CASTALQETQYF | TGTGCCAGCACGGCTCTCCAAGAGACCCAGTACTTC
TRBD1 | . | TRBJ2-6 | TRBV28 | 15 | CASQGASSGANVLTF | TGTGCCAGTCAGGGGGCCAGCTCTGGGGCCAACGTCCTGACTTTC
TRBD2 | . | TRBJ2-1 | TRBV5-6 | 15 | CASSFRGGLAGVQFF | TGTGCCAGCAGCTTCCGAGGGGGACTAGCGGGAGTGCAGTTCTTC
. | . | TRBJ1-1 | TRBV7-9 | 12 | CASRSAATEAFF | TGTGCCAGCAGATCTGCGGCCACTGAAGCTTTCTTT
TRBD1 | many | TRBJ1-6 | TRBV20-1 | 14 | CSASPDRGNSPLHF | TGCAGTGCTTCTCCGGACAGGGGTAATTCACCCCTCCACTTT
. | . | TRBJ2-1 | TRBV28 | 16 | CASSPLTRRVYNEQFF | TGTGCCAGCAGTCCTCTTACACGACGAGTCTACAATGAGCAGTTCTTC
TRBD1 | few | TRBJ2-7 | TRBV7-9 | 14 | CASNPRQGGYEQYF | TGTGCCAGCAACCCTCGACAGGGCGGCTACGAGCAGTACTTC
. | few | TRBJ2-5 | TRBV6-6 | 14 | CASSYSEIQETQYF | TGTGCCAGCAGTTACTCAGAGATCCAAGAGACCCAGTACTTC
. | few | TRBJ2-5 | TRBV2 | 13 | CAGNHRDGETQYF | TGTGCCGGCAATCACAGGGATGGAGAGACCCAGTACTTC
TRBD2 | few | TRBJ2-1 | TRBV5-4 | 17 | CASSSDRAGLAGGEQFF | TGTGCCAGCAGCTCCGACAGGGCTGGACTAGCGGGAGGAGAGCAGTTCTTC
TRBD1 | . | TRBJ1-1 | TRBV28 | 16 | CASSDRDRGRDTEAFF | TGTGCCAGCAGTGACCGGGACAGGGGGCGCGACACTGAAGCTTTCTTT
. | . | TRBJ2-7 | TRBV24-1 | 15 | CATSGDSGSTNEQYF | TGTGCCACCAGTGGCGACAGTGGCAGCACCAATGAGCAGTACTTC
. | once | TRBJ1-5 | TRBV28 | 14 | CASSPNLRNQPQHF | TGTGCCAGCAGTCCAAACCTCCGGAATCAGCCCCAGCATTTT
. | . | TRBJ2-5 | TRBV7-9 | 16 | CASSPPSGRKVETQYF | TGTGCCAGCAGCCCTCCGTCGGGCCGTAAGGTGGAGACCCAGTACTTC
. | once | TRBJ2-1 | TRBV7-3 | 17 | CASSLIPSARAHNEQFF | TGTGCCAGCAGCTTAATCCCCTCAGCGCGAGCTCACAATGAGCAGTTCTTC
. | . | TRBJ2-1 | TRBV29-1 | 12 | CSATFGLNEQFF | TGCAGCGCTACCTTCGGGCTCAATGAGCAGTTCTTC
. | . | TRBJ1-6 | TRBV4-3 | 14 | CASSQGIDNSPLHF | TGCGCCAGCAGCCAAGGCATTGATAATTCACCCCTCCACTTT
. | few | TRBJ2-7 | TRBV7-2 | 16 | CASSLAGSGSYYEQYF | TGTGCCAGCAGCTTAGCAGGTAGCGGTAGCTACTACGAGCAGTACTTC
. | . | TRBJ1-1 | TRBV5-1 | 13 | CASSLDPDTEAFF | TGCGCCAGCAGCTTGGACCCAGACACTGAAGCTTTCTTT
. | few | TRBJ2-7 | TRBV7-2 | 13 | CASSLVFQIEQYF | TGTGCCAGCAGCTTAGTGTTTCAGATCGAGCAGTACTTC
. | . | TRBJ2-1 | TRBV7-3 | 14 | CASSLTVSYNEQFF | TGTGCCAGCAGCTTAACGGTCAGCTACAATGAGCAGTTCTTC
TRBD1 | few | TRBJ2-7 | TRBV28 | 16 | CASSSQGAPTPYEQYF | TGTGCCAGCAGTTCCCAGGGGGCCCCAACTCCCTACGAGCAGTACTTC
. | . | TRBJ1-2 | TRBV29-1 | 11 | CSVGQPNGYTF | TGCAGCGTTGGACAACCGAATGGCTACACCTTC
TRBD2 | . | TRBJ2-7 | TRBV20-1 | 17 | CSARYPSGRASYNEQYF | TGCAGTGCTAGGTATCCTAGCGGGAGGGCATCCTACAATGAGCAGTACTTC
. | . | TRBJ2-7 | TRBV28 | 13 | CASSDDTAYEQYF | TGTGCCAGCAGCGACGACACGGCCTACGAGCAGTACTTC
. | many | TRBJ2-7 | TRBV7-2 | 13 | CASSFGTEYEQYF | TGTGCCAGCAGCTTTGGGACTGAGTACGAGCAGTACTTC
. | . | TRBJ2-1 | TRBV29-1 | 14 | CSHKAQRANNEQFF | TGCAGCCATAAGGCCCAGCGGGCCAACAATGAGCAGTTCTTC
TRBD2 | . | TRBJ2-1 | TRBV20-1 | 16 | CSARDPMGGTSNEQFF | TGCAGTGCTAGAGACCCTATGGGGGGGACGAGCAATGAGCAGTTCTTC
TRBD1 | . | TRBJ1-5 | TRBV7-2 | 16 | CASSLTETGGNQPQHF | TGTGCCAGCAGCTTGACCGAGACAGGGGGGAATCAGCCCCAGCATTTT
TRBD1 | . | TRBJ1-2 | TRBV2 | 14 | CASSEGTGYYGYTF | TGTGCCAGCAGTGAAGGGACAGGGTACTATGGCTACACCTTC
TRBD2 | . | TRBJ2-1 | TRBV11-2 | 15 | CASSRCGSSYNEQFF | TGTGCCAGCAGCCGATGCGGGAGCTCCTACAATGAGCAGTTCTTC
. | . | TRBJ2-2 | TRBV12-3/TRBV12-4 | 14 | CASSPRDTSGELFF | TGTGCCAGCAGTCCCCGGGACACCAGCGGGGAGCTGTTTTTT
TRBD1 | . | TRBJ2-7 | TRBV7-9 | 13 | CASRGQGNYEQYF | TGTGCCAGCAGGGGACAGGGAAACTACGAGCAGTACTTC
. | . | TRBJ2-6 | TRBV7-2 | 14 | CASSPTPGANVLTF | TGTGCCAGCAGCCCGACTCCAGGGGCCAACGTCCTGACTTTC
. | . | TRBJ1-2 | TRBV28 | 16 | CASSPPGGSLNYGCTF | TGTGCCAGCAGTCCGCCGGGAGGGTCGCTAAACTATGGCTGCACCTTC
TRBD1 | . | TRBJ1-4 | TRBV5-1 | 14 | CASSPDRDGEKLFF | TGCGCCAGCAGCCCTGACAGGGATGGAGAAAAACTGTTTTTT
TRBD2 | . | TRBJ2-1 | TRBV20-1 | 14 | CSATLAGGPIHQFF | TGCAGTGCAACACTAGCGGGAGGGCCGATTCACCAGTTCTTC
. | few | TRBJ1-4 | TRBV7-2 | 15 | CASSLDRRDNEKLFF | TGTGCCAGCAGCTTAGATCGCAGAGATAATGAAAAACTGTTTTTT
. | . | TRBJ2-1 | TRBV12-3/TRBV12-4 | 13 | CASTDDLYNEQFF | TGTGCCAGCACCGACGACTTATACAATGAGCAGTTCTTC
. | . | TRBJ2-5 | TRBV7-2 | 14 | CASSFWGTAETQYF | TGTGCCAGCAGCTTCTGGGGTACCGCGGAGACCCAGTACTTC
. | . | TRBJ1-6 | TRBV30 | 18 | CAWQTGILIGPRGSPLHF | TGTGCCTGGCAAACCGGGATACTTATTGGGCCGCGAGGTTCACCCCTCCACTTT